This T cell receptor beta chain was found in a study of technical replicates of blood from several donors. Losses at the gene ends were 4 bases for V and 7 bases for J; bases not matched to a gene: 3. The germline CDR1 and CDR2 sequences are KGHSH and LQKENI. This CDR3 has 13 residues. Profiled with immunoSEQ multiplex PCR; TCRdb holds only in-frame clones, not every one. The sample holds approximately 76,000 clones; almost 98% are singletons and the top ten take more than 0.15%. Sequenced input: T cells isolated from PBMCs. This chain links TRBV18 with TRBJ1-1, with 10 nucleotides matching TRBD1. The sequence was obtained from a human donor in good health. The CDR3 DNA follows: TGTGCCAGCTCACAAGGACAGGGGGTTGAAGCTTTCTTT. Its translation: CASSQGQGVEAFF. Filled out from reference TRBV18 and TRBJ1-1, the complete variable domain reads NAGVMQNPRHLVRRRGQEARLRCSPMKGHSHVYWYRQLPEEGLKFMVYLQKENIIDESGMPKERFSAEFPKEGPSILRIQQVVRGDSAAYFCASSQGQGVEAFFGQGTRLTVV.